This entry lists 13 T cell receptor beta chains sequenced from one sample in a study of graft-versus-host responses after intestinal transplantation. TCRdb keeps only in-frame clones here, not all; method: immunoSEQ multiplex PCR. Among around 89,000 clones listed, 85% to 95% were seen once. Their recognized antigens are unknown. This material consisted of unstimulated CD8+ T cells sorted from spleen or lymph node cells, taken before transplant. The receptors were gathered from a human donor who was the organ donor for an intestinal transplant.

The V call is TRBV19, the J call TRBJ1-5; the D is unclear. V dropped 9 bases and J dropped 0 bases, with 6 bases sitting between them. The CDR3 spans 12 residues. Germline CDR1 LNHDA, CDR2 SQIVND (reference sequence). CDR3 DNA: TGTGCCAGCGAGTATAGCAATCAGCCCCAGCATTTT. It yields the protein CASEYSNQPQHF. Supplemented by reference TRBV19 and TRBJ1-5, the full variable domain reads DGGITQSPKYLFRKEGQNVTLSCEQNLNHDAMYWYRQDPGQGLRLIYYSQIVNDFQKGDIAEGYSVSREKKESFPLTVTSAQKNPTAFYLCASEYSNQPQHFGDGTRLSIL.

The chain is built from TRBV19 and TRBJ1-1, with TRBD1 matching over 11 bases. CDR3 size: 14 residues. Germline CDR1 LNHDA, CDR2 SQIVND (reference sequence). V was clipped by 5 bases and J by 4 bases; unmatched bases: 3. As DNA, the CDR3 is TGTGCCAGTAGTCCAGGGACAGGGGGCACTGAAGCTTTCTTT. Its protein product is CASSPGTGGTEAFF.

The chain combines TRBV4-1 with TRBJ2-7; TRBD1 matches 7 bases. There are 15 residues in the CDR3. V was pared by 1 base and J by 4 bases, with 7 bases of the junction left unmatched. From germline, CDR1 is MGHRA and CDR2 YSYEKL. The CDR3 reads CASSQAGDRVYEQYF. CDR3 in DNA: TGCGCCAGCAGCCAAGCCGGCGACAGGGTGTACGAGCAGTACTTC.

The chain is built from TRBV9 and TRBJ2-1, with 10 bases lining up with TRBD2. Germline loops: CDR1 SGDLS, CDR2 YYNGEE. This CDR3 spans 14 amino acids. Trimming at V came to 3 bases and at J to 5 bases, leaving 2 bases not matched to a gene. The CDR3 sequence is CASSATSGNNEQFF. CDR3 DNA: TGTGCCAGCAGCGCTACTAGCGGGAACAATGAGCAGTTCTTC.

The CDR3 DNA follows: TGTGCCAGCAGCTCCCCGGGACAACACTATAATTCACCCCTCCACTTT. Its protein is CASSSPGQHYNSPLHF. The chain recombines TRBV7-9 with TRBJ1-6, with a possible D match to TRBD1 (6 bases). V was shortened by 4 bases and J by 3 bases, with 13 bases between the two germline ends. From germline, CDR1 is SEHNR and CDR2 FQNEAQ (reference sequence). CDR3 size: 16 residues.

This chain joins TRBV7-9 and TRBJ2-7; D remains unclear. Trimming removed 6 bases from V and 0 bases from J, with 12 bases in between. CDR1 is SEHNR and CDR2 is FQNEAQ in the germline V gene (reference sequence). The CDR3 contains 14 residues. DNA for the CDR3: TGTGCCAGCAGTTTCGATTGGAGCTCCTACGAGCAGTACTTC. This codes for CASSFDWSSYEQYF.

The rearrangement uses TRBV9 and TRBJ1-5; 7 bases are shared with TRBD1. With 3 bases clipped from V and 4 bases from J, the junction kept 4 bases outside the gene matches. Germline V lookup: CDR1 SGDLS, CDR2 YYNGEE. This CDR3 spans 14 amino acids. In DNA, the CDR3 is TGTGCCAGCAGCGAACAGGGGCTTAATCAGCCCCAGCATTTT. It is translated as CASSEQGLNQPQHF.

CDR3 bases: TGTGCCAGCAGCTTCGGAACAGTTGAAGCTTTCTTT. Protein sequence: CASSFGTVEAFF. The J gene is TRBJ1-1, the V gene TRBV5-6; no clear D gene. Trimming removed 2 bases from V and 7 bases from J, with 9 bases in between. The CDR3 runs 12 residues. CDR1 is SGHDT, CDR2 YYEEEE, per germline.

The chain's CDR3 is CASSAGTPRDQPQHF. CDR3 coding DNA: TGTGCCAGCAGCGCTGGGACACCCCGGGATCAGCCCCAGCATTTT. V usage is TRBV6-1 and J usage is TRBJ1-5; the D gene is possibly TRBD1 (6 bases). Germline assignment: CDR1 MNHNS and CDR2 SASEGT. There are 15 residues in the CDR3. V dropped 6 bases and J dropped 5 bases, with 17 bases sitting between them.

This chain joins TRBV2 and TRBJ1-1; 7 nucleotides match TRBD1. This CDR3 spans 16 amino acids. The V and J ends lost 8 bases and 4 bases, in that order; junction bases with no gene match: 16. The germline gives CDR1 SNHLY, CDR2 FYNNEI. CDR3 bases: TGTGCCAGCTCTTGGCCAAGACAGGGCCCGGGCACTGAAGCTTTCTTT. This codes for CASSWPRQGPGTEAFF.

V and J are TRBV4-2 and TRBJ2-1; 10 bases map to TRBD2. Germline V gene data show CDR1 as LGHNA and CDR2 as YNFKEQ. V trimming: 0 bases; J trimming: 1 base; junction bases outside the gene matches: 3. The CDR3 extends over 17 amino acids. CDR3: CASSQEPSGGSYNEQFF. In DNA, the CDR3 is TGTGCCAGCAGCCAAGAGCCTAGCGGGGGATCCTACAATGAGCAGTTCTTC.

This clone was observed once. The gene calls are TRBV28 and TRBJ2-7, with D perhaps TRBD1 (5 bases). The V gene lost 2 bases and the J gene lost 2 bases, with 7 bases spanning the gap. CDR3 length equals 13 residues. The germline V gene encodes CDR1 MDHEN and CDR2 SYDVKM. The CDR3 loop is CASSLQGTYEQYF. Here the CDR3 DNA reads TGTGCCAGCAGTTTACAGGGCACCTACGAGCAGTACTTC. Together with reference TRBV28 and TRBJ2-7, the CDR3 gives the full variable domain: DVKVTQSSRYLVKRTGEKVFLECVQDMDHENMFWYRQDPGLGLRLIYFSYDVKMKEKGDIPEGYSVSREKKERFSLILESASTNQTSMYLCASSLQGTYEQYFGPGTRLTVT.

The V call is TRBV7-9, the J call TRBJ2-1; D is perhaps TRBD2 (6 bases). The CDR3 is 16 amino acids. The V end lost 5 bases, the J end lost 3 bases, and 17 bases lay between the germline ends. Germline CDR1 SEHNR, CDR2 FQNEAQ (reference sequence). DNA for the CDR3: TGTGCCAGCAGCCTCACTATCCGCGGGGTCTACAATGAGCAGTTCTTC. Protein: CASSLTIRGVYNEQFF.